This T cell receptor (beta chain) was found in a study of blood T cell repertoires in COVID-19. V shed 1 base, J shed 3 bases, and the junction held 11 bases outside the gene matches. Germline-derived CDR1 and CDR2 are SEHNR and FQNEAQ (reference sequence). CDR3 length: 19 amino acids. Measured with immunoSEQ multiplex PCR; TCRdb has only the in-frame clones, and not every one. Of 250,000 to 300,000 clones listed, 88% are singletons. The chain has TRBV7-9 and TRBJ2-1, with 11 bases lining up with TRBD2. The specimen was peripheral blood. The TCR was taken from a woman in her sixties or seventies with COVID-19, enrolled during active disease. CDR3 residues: CASSLGLLAGESLYNEQFF. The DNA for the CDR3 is TGTGCCAGCAGCTTAGGCTTACTAGCGGGAGAGAGTCTCTACAATGAGCAGTTCTTC.